Below, 13 T cell receptor beta chains from the same sample are listed, as sequenced in a study of blood T cells in healthy people across ages. A second about 6 to 12 cycle PCR used barcoded and J-beta primers. TCRdb processed the 5' RACE reads anew with MiXCR; each CDR3 protein has one entry. The sample gives hundreds of thousands of distinct CDR3 sequences, roughly 64% of which show up once; 20% to 25% is in the top ten. Input material: blood. The receptors come from a man aged 25 to 40 in good health.

The V call is TRBV3-1, the J call TRBJ1-5, with a weak D call TRBD1 (6 bases). The CDR3 consists of 15 residues. CDR1 and CDR2 (germline): LGHDT, YNNKEL (reference sequence). V was trimmed by 6 bases and J by 3 bases, leaving 15 bases between them. The CDR3 sequence is CASSLGHSTNQPQHF. CDR3 bases: TGTGCCAGCAGTCTGGGACATTCGACCAATCAGCCCCAGCATTTT.

The V gene is TRBV27, the J gene TRBJ2-5; D not resolved. The J call is in doubt because the DNA end fits TRBJ2-7 better. Germline V gene data show CDR1 as MNHEY and CDR2 as SMNVEV (reference sequence). The CDR3 extends over 14 amino acids. CDR3 in DNA: TGTGCCAGCAGTTTCAATGGGGATATCTACGAGCAGTACTTC. This codes for CASSFNGDIYEQYF.

This clonotype is a singleton in its sample. The V gene is TRBV5-4, the J gene TRBJ2-5; TRBD2 matches at 7 bases. The germline V gene encodes CDR1 SGHNT and CDR2 YYREEE (reference sequence). V shed 0 bases and J 4 bases; nucleotides not matched to a gene: 9. The CDR3 covers 16 residues. The CDR3 nucleotides read TGTGCCAGCAGCTTGGCGAGCGGGGTGGGAGGAGAGACCCAGTACTTC. Its translation: CASSLASGVGGETQYF.

This clonotype was recorded a few times. V is TRBV4-3 and J is TRBJ2-1; D perhaps matches TRBD2 (5 bases). Germline assignment: CDR1 LGHNA and CDR2 YSLEER. The CDR3 has 14 residues. V was cut by 1 base and J by 5 bases, with 9 bases left in between. CDR3 sequence: CASSQAGVNNEQFF. The CDR3 DNA follows: TGCGCCAGCAGCCAAGCCGGGGTAAACAATGAGCAGTTCTTC.

The V call is TRBV20-1, the J call TRBJ2-5; D gene unclear. Trimming removed 5 bases from V and 4 bases from J, with 11 bases in between. The CDR3 spans 12 residues. Germline V gives CDR1 DFQATT, CDR2 SNEGSKA (reference sequence). The CDR3 nucleotides are TGCAGTGCTTATAACCCCTCAGAGACCCAGTACTTC. Translating it yields CSAYNPSETQYF.

The rearrangement joins TRBV7-2 to TRBJ2-5; D might be TRBD2 (6 bases). The CDR3 has 16 amino acids. Trimming took off 5 bases at V and 1 base at J, with 17 bases between the two ends. The germline V gene has CDR1 SGHTA and CDR2 FQGNSA. In DNA form, the CDR3 reads TGTGCCAGCAGCCACACGATTGCCGGGGGCCAAGAGACCCAGTACTTC. This translates into CASSHTIAGGQETQYF.

This clonotype was seen a handful of times. The rearrangement uses TRBV5-6 and TRBJ2-3, with D possibly TRBD2 on 6 matching bases. CDR3 size: 16 residues. Germline-derived CDR1 and CDR2 are SGHDT and YYEEEE. V lost 1 base and J lost 6, with 18 bases in between. In DNA form, the CDR3 reads TGTGCCAGCAGCTTGTGGGTGGCAGGGAGGATGGATACGCAGTATTTT. Its protein product is CASSLWVAGRMDTQYF.

CDR3 protein: CASSPSHQPQHF. As DNA, the CDR3 is TGTGCCAGCAGTCCCTCCCATCAGCCCCAGCATTTT. The rearrangement links TRBV12-3 or TRBV12-4 to TRBJ1-5, with D unresolved. The V end was cut by 5 bases, the J end by 5 bases, with 7 bases between. CDR3 length: 12 amino acids.

This chain uses TRBV29-1 with TRBJ2-4; D is ambiguous. The CDR3 sequence is 12 residues long. Germline-derived CDR1 and CDR2 are SQVTM and ANQGSEA. V lost 0 bases and J 11 bases, leaving 11 bases between the germline ends. The CDR3 protein is CSVEETMRLQYF. The DNA of the CDR3 is TGCAGCGTTGAAGAAACAATGAGGCTTCAGTACTTC.

The chain uses TRBV20-1 and TRBJ2-7, with D unclear. V was cut by 6 bases and J by 3 bases, with 15 bases left in between. Germline assignment: CDR1 DFQATT and CDR2 SNEGSKA (reference sequence). This CDR3 is 13 amino acids long. The CDR3 spells CSAQRSRFYEQYF. CDR3 nucleotides: TGCAGTGCCCAAAGGTCCAGGTTCTACGAGCAGTACTTC.

The rearrangement links TRBV12-3 or TRBV12-4 to TRBJ2-7, with D perhaps being TRBD1 or TRBD2 (5 bases each). V was cut by 5 bases and J by 6 bases, with 17 bases left in between. The CDR3 length is 14 residues. The CDR3 loop is CASSTPPGALEQYF. The CDR3 region has the DNA TGTGCCAGCAGTACCCCTCCCGGGGCACTCGAGCAGTACTTC.

The rearrangement links TRBV20-1 to TRBJ2-3, with D possibly matching TRBD2 (5 bases). The CDR3 is made up of 15 amino acids. Per germline, CDR1 DFQATT and CDR2 SNEGSKA (reference sequence). Trimming took off 5 bases at V and 6 bases at J, with 21 bases between the two ends. The DNA of the CDR3 is TGCAGTGCTGGTGACTATGAGAAGGCATGGGATACGCAGTATTTT. Amino acid sequence: CSAGDYEKAWDTQYF.

The rearrangement uses TRBV6-2 or TRBV6-3 and TRBJ2-3; 8 bases align to TRBD1. From germline, CDR1 is MNHEY and CDR2 SVGEGT. V dropped 6 bases and J dropped 3; count of bases not matched to a gene: 11. This CDR3 has 16 amino acids. DNA for the CDR3: TGTGCCAGCAGCCTTCGACGCAGGGGGCCGACAGATACGCAGTATTTT. Translated: CASSLRRRGPTDTQYF.